This T cell receptor (beta chain) was recorded in a study of identical twins. TCRdb reprocessed the 5' RACE reads with MiXCR, giving one entry per CDR3 protein. The table includes about 720,000 distinct CDR3 sequences, roughly 8% detected once. Per the germline V gene, CDR1 is SEHNR and CDR2 is FQNEAQ (reference sequence). V lost 8 bases and J 7 bases, leaving 18 bases between the germline ends. The CDR3 is 13 amino acids. The study's findings and limits: For zero-insertion analyses, partial confounding could come from invariant MAIT and iNKT cells. With monozygotic twins, out-of-frame TCR alpha sharing exceeded what models estimated. Low generation-probability sequences were in excess among twin-shared out-of-frame alpha sequences.

Of note for this clonotype: The antigen is not known.

This sample also appeared in a second study, on yellow fever vaccine responses in identical twins.

The receptor was isolated from a woman aged 18-29 years in good health. Material for sequencing was PBMCs. The J gene is TRBJ2-7, the V gene TRBV7-9, with a tentative D call TRBD2 (5 bases). The CDR3: CASSYREVEEQYF. In DNA form, the CDR3 reads TGTGCCAGCTCGTACCGGGAAGTCGAAGAGCAGTACTTC. The entire variable domain, with the rest obtained from reference TRBV7-9 and TRBJ2-7, is as follows: DTGVSQNPRHKITKRGQNVTFRCDPISEHNRLYWYRQTLGQGPEFLTYFQNEAQLEKSRLLSDRFSAERPKGSFSTLEIQRTEQGDSAMYLCASSYREVEEQYFGPGTRLTVT.